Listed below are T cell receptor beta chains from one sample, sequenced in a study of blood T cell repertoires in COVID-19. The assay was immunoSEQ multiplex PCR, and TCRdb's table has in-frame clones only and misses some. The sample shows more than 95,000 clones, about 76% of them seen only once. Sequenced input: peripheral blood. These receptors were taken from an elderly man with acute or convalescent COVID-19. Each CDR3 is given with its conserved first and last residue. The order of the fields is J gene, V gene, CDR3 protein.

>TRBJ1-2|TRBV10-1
CASSSDSNYGYTF
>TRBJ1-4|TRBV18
CASSPNIATNEKLFF
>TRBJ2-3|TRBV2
CASSAQGASDTQYF
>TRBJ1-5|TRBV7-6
CASSLAPGSNQPQHF
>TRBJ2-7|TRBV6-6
CASSRTSGREEQYF
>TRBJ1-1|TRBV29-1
CSARGQGAANTEAFF
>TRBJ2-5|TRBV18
CASSPAGAPGETQYF
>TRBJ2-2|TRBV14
CASSRLTGNTGELFF
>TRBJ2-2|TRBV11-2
CASSLNRGSGNTGELFF
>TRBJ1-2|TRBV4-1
CASRPGQTNYGYTF
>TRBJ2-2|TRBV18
CASSPSIAGADTGELFF
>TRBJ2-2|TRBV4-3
CASSHGTGTGELFF
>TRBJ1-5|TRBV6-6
CASMRGGPSNQPQHF
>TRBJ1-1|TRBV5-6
CASSMPGQGAGTEAFF
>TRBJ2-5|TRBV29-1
CSVRTVETQYF
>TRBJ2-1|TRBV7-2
CASSLGYGTGSREQFF